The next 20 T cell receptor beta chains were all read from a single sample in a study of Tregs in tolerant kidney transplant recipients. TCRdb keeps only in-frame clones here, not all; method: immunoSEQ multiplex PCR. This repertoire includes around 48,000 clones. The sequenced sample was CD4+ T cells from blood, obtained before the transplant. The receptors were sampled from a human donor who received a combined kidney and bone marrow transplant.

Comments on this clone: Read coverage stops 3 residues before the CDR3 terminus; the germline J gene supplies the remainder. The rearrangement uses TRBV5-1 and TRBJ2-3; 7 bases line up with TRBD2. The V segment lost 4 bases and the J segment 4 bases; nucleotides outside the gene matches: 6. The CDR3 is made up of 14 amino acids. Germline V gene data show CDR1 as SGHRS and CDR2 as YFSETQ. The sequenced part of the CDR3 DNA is TGCGCCAGCAGCGGGAGGGGAGGGTCAGATACG. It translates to CASSGRGGSDT. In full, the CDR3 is CASSGRGGSDTQYF.

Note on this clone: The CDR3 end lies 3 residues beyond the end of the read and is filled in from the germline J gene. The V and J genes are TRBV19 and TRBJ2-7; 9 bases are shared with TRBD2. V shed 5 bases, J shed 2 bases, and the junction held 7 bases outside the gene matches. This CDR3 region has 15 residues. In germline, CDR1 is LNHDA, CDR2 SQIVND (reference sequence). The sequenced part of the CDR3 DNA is TGTGCCAGTAGTGGGAGGACTAGCGCCGCCTACGAG. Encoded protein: CASSGRTSAAYE. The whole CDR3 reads CASSGRTSAAYEQYF.

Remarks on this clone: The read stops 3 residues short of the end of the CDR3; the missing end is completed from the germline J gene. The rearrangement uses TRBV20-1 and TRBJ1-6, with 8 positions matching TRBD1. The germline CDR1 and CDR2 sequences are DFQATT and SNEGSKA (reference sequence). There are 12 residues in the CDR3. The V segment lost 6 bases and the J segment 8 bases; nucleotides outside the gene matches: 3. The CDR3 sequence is CSAQQGDSPLHF. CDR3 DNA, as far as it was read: TGCAGTGCGCAACAGGGGGATTCACCC.

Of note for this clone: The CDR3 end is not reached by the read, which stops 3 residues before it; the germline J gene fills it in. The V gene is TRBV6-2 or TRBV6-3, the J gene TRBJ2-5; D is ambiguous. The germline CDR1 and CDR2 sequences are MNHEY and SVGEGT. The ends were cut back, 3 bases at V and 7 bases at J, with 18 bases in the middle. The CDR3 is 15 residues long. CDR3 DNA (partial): TGTGCCAGCAGTTATTTCCGAAGAGATCCAGGGACC. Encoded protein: CASSYFRRDPGT. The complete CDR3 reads CASSYFRRDPGTQYF.

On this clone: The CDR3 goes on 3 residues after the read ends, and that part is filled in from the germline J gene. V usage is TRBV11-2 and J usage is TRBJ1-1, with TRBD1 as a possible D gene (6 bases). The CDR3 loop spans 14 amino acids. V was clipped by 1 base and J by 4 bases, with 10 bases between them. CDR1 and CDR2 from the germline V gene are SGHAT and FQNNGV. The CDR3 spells CASSLVGGGTEAFF. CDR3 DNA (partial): TGTGCCAGCAGCTTAGTAGGGGGGGGCACTGAA.

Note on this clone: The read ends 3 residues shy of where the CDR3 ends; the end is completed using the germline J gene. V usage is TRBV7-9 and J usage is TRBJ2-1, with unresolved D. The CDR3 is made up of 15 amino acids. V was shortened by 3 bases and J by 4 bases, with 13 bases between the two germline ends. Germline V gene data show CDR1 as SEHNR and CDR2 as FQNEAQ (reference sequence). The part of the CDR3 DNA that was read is TGTGCCAGCAGCTTTTCGGTTAACCTTTACAATGAG. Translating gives CASSFSVNLYNE. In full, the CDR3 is CASSFSVNLYNEQFF.

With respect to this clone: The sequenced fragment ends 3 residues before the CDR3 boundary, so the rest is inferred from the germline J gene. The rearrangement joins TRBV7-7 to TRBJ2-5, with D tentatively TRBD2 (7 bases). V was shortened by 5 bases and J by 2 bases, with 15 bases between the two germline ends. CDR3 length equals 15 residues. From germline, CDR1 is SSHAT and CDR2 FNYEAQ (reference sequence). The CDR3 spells CASSRGATNQETQYF. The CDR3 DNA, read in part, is TGTGCCAGCAGCCGGGGGGCGACTAATCAAGAGACC.

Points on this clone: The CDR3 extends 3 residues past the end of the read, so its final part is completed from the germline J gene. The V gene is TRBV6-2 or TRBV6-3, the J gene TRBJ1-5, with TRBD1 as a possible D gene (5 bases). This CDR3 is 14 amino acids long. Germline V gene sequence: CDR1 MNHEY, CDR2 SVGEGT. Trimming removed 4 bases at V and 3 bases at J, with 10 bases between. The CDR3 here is CASSWRGINQPQHF. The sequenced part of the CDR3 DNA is TGTGCCAGCAGTTGGAGGGGAATCAATCAGCCC.

CDR3 bases read: TGTGCCAGTAAACCTGGGGGGAACCGCGCTTGGAACACTGAA. This codes for CASKPGGNRAWNTE. The whole CDR3 region reads CASKPGGNRAWNTEAFF. The chain employs TRBV19 and TRBJ1-1, with D maybe TRBD1 (5 bases). The read falls 3 residues short of the CDR3 end, and the missing part is taken from the germline J gene. V was pared by 7 bases and J by 1 base, with 22 bases between. The CDR3 loop spans 17 amino acids. CDR1 LNHDA and CDR2 SQIVND come from the germline V gene (reference sequence).

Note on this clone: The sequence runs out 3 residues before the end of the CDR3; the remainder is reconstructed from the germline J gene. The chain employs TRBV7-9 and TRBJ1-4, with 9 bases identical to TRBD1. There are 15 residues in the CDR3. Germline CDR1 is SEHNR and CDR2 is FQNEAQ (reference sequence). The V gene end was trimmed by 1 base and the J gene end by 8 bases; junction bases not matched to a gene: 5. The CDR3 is CASSLEGTGREKLFF. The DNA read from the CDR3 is TGTGCCAGCAGCTTAGAGGGGACAGGGAGGGAAAAA.

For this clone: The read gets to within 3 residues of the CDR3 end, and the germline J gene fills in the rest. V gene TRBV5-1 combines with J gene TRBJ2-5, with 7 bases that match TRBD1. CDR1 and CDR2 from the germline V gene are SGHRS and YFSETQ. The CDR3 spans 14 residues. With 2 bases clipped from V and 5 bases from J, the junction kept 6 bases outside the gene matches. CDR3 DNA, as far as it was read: TGCGCCAGCAGCTTACGGGACAGAATGGAGACC. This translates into CASSLRDRMET. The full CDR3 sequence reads CASSLRDRMETQYF.

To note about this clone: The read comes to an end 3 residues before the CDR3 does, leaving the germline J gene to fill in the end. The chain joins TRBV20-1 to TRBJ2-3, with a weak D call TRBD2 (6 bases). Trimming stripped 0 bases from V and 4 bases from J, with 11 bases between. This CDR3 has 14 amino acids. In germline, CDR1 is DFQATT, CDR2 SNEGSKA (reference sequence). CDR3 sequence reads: CSARDRGAADTQYF. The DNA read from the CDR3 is TGCAGTGCTAGAGATCGCGGGGCAGCAGATACG.

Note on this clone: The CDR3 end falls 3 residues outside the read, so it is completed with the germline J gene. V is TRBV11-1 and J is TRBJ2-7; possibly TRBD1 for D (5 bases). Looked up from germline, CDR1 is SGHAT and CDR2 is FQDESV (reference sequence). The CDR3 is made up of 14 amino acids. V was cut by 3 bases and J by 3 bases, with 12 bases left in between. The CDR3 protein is CASSLRQSDYEQYF. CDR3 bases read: TGTGCCAGCAGCTTGCGACAGTCAGACTACGAG. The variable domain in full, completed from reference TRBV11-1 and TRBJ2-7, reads EAEVAQSPRYKITEKSQAVAFWCDPISGHATLYWYRQILGQGPELLVQFQDESVVDDSQLPKDRFSAERLKGVDSTLKIQPAELGDSAMYLCASSLRQSDYEQYFGPGTRLTVT.

The CDR3 DNA, read in part, is TGCAGTGCTAGAGAACGAGGGGGGGGAGAGACC. As protein: CSARERGGGET. The whole CDR3 region reads CSARERGGGETQYF. The chain has TRBV20-1 and TRBJ2-5; possibly TRBD2 for D (7 bases). The sequenced fragment ends 3 residues before the CDR3 boundary, so the rest is inferred from the germline J gene. V was pared by 0 bases and J by 4 bases, with 12 bases between. Germline CDR1 reads DFQATT; CDR2 reads SNEGSKA (reference sequence). The CDR3 extends over 14 amino acids.

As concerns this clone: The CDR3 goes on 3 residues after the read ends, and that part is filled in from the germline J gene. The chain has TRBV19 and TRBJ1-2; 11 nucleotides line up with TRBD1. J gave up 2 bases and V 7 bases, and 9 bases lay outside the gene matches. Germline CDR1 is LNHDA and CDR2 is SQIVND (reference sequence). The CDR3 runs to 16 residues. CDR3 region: CASTPPGDRGNYGYTF. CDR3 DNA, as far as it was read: TGTGCCAGTACTCCGCCCGGGGACAGGGGGAACTATGGC.

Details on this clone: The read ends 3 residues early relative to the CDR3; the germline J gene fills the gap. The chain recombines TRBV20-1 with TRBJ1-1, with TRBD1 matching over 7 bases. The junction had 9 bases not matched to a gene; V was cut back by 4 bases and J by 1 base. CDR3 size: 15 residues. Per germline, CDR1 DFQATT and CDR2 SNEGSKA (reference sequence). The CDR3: CSATDRVLKNTEAFF. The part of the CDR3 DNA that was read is TGCAGTGCTACCGACAGGGTCCTGAAGAACACTGAA.

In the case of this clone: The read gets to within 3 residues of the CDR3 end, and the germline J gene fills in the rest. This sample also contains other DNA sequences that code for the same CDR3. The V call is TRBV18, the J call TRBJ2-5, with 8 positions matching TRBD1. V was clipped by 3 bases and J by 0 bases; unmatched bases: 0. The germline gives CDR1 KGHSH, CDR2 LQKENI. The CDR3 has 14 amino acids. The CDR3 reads CASSPGQDQETQYF. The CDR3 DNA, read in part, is TGTGCCAGCTCACCGGGACAGGACCAAGAGACC.

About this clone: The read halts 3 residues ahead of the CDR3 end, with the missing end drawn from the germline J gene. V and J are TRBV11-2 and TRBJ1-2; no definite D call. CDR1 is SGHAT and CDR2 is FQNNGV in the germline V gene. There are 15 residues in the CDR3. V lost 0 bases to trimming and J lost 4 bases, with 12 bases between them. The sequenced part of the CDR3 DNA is TGTGCCAGCAGCTTAGATCTTAGCAGAATCTATGGC. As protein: CASSLDLSRIYG. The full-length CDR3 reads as CASSLDLSRIYGYTF. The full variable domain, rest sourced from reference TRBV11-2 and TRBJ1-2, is EAGVAQSPRYKIIEKRQSVAFWCNPISGHATLYWYQQILGQGPKLLIQFQNNGVVDDSQLPKDRFSAERLKGVDSTLKIQPAKLEDSAVYLCASSLDLSRIYGYTFGSGTRLTVV.

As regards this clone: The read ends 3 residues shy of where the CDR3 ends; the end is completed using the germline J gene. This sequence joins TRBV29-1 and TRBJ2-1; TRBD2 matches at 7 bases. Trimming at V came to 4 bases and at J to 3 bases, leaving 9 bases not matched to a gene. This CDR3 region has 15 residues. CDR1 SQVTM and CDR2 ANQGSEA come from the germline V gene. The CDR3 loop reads CSVVRAGVDYNEQFF. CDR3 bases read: TGCAGCGTTGTTCGGGCGGGAGTTGACTACAATGAG.

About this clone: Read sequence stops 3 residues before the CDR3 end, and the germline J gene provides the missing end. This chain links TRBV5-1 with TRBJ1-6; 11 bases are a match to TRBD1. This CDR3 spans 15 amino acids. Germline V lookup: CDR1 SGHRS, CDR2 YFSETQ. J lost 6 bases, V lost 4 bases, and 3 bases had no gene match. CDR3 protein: CASSQGQGVNSPLHF. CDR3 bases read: TGCGCCAGCAGCCAGGGACAGGGGGTTAATTCACCC.